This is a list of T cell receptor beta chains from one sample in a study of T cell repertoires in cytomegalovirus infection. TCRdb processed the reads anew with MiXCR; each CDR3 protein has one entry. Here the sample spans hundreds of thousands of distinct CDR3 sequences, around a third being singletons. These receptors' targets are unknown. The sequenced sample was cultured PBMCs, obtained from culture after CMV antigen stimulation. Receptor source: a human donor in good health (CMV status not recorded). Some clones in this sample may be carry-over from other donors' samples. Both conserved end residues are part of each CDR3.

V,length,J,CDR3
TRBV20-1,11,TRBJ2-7,CSAQSRYEQYF
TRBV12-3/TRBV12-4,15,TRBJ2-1,CASSPRWEVRHEQFF
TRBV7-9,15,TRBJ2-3,CASSLAGRSTDTQYF
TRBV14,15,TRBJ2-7,CASSLGGMGSYEQYF
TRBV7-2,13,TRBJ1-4,CASSQNRNEKLFF
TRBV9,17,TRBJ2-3,CASSGGPPASGIDTQYF
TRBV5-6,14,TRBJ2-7,CASTMAGNSYEQYF
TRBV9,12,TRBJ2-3,CASSPNEDTQYF
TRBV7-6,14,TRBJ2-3,CASSLGGGGDTQYF
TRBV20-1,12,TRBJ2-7,CSASGQGLEQYF
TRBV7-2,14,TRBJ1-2,CASSLTDLNYGYTF
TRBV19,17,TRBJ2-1,CASSIGLAGGPDNEQFF
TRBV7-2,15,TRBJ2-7,CASSFSSGDTYEQYF
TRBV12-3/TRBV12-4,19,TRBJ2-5,CASSLVGWGSDVDEETQYF
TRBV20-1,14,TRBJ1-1,CSARELGTGAGAFF
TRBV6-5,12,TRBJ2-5,CASSYQGRAQYF
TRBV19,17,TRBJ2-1,CASSPKPRLAGGDEQFF
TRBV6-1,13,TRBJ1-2,CASRQGGSQGFTF
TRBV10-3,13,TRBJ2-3,CAIQREGQDTQYF
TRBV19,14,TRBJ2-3,CASSIGGGTDTQYF
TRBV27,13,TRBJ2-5,CASSNYRKETQYF
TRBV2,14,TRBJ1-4,CASSVKFSSGKLFF
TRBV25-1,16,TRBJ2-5,CASSDPAVGVGETQYF
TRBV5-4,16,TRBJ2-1,CASSLAPSGGYNEQFF
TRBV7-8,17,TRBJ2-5,CASSLASLPQGEETQYF
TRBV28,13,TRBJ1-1,CASSLVGITEAFF
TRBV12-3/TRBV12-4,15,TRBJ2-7,CASSSSGGDPYEQYF
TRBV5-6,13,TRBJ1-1,CASKQGGNTEAFF
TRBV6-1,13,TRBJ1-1,CASLKGLDTEAFF
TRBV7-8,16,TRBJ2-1,CASSLVAGSTYNEQFF
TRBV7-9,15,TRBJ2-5,CASSPRDRGRETQYF
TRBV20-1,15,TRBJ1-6,CSARTDSSYNSPLHF
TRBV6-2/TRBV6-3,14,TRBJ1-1,CANQVRGFNTEAFF
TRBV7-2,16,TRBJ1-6,CASSFSSGSYNSPLHF
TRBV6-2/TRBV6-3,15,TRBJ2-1,CASRATGPTYNEQFF
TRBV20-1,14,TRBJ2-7,CSAREAGNTNEQYF
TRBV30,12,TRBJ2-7,CAASRRPYEQYF
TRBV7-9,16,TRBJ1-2,CASRKTGTGIFYGYTF
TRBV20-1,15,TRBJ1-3,CSARAGADSGNTIYF
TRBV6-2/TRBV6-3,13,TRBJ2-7,CASRRQLQYEQYF
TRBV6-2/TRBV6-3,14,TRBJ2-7,CASSSGGRAYEQYF
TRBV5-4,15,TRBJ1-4,CASSLGSGGREKLFF
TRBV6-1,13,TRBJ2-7,CASSRGASDEQYF
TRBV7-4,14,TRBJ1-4,CASSLVQGPWKLFF
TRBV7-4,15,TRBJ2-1,CASSLVPTGGDEQFF
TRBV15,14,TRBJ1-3,CATSGAKGSYPIYF
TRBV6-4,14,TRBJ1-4,CALRRGQGNEKLFF
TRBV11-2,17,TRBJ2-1,CASSPSGSGDLYNEQFF
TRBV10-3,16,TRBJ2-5,CAISDWLAGHQETQYF
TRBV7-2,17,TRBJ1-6,CASSLALGLSYNSPLHF
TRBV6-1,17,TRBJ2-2,CASSEVAGGLNTGELFF
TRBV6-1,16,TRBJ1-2,CASSGLRQGANYGYTF
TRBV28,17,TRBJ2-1,CASSSPGAGINYNEQFF
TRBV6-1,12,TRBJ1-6,CASRGSNSPLHF
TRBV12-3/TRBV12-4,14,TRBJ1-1,CASTLQGAQGEAFF
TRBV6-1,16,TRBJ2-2,CASLEAKRENTGELFF
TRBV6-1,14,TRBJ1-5,CASSWGRGQMAQHF
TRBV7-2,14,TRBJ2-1,CASSEGLAGVEQFF